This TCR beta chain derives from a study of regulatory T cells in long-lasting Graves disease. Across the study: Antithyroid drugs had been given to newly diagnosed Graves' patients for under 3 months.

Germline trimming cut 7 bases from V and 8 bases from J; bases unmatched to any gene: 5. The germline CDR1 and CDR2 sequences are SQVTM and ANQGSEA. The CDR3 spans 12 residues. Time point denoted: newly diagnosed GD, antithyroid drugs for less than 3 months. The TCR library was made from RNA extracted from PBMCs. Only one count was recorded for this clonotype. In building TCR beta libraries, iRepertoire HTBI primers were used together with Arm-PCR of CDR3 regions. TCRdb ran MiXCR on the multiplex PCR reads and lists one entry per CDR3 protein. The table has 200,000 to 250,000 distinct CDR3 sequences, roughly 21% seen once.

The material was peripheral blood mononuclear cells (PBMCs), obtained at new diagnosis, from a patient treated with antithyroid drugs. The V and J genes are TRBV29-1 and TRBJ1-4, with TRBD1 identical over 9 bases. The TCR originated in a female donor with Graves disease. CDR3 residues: CSAGQGGEKLFF. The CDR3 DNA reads TGCAGCGCGGGACAGGGTGGAGAAAAACTGTTTTTT.